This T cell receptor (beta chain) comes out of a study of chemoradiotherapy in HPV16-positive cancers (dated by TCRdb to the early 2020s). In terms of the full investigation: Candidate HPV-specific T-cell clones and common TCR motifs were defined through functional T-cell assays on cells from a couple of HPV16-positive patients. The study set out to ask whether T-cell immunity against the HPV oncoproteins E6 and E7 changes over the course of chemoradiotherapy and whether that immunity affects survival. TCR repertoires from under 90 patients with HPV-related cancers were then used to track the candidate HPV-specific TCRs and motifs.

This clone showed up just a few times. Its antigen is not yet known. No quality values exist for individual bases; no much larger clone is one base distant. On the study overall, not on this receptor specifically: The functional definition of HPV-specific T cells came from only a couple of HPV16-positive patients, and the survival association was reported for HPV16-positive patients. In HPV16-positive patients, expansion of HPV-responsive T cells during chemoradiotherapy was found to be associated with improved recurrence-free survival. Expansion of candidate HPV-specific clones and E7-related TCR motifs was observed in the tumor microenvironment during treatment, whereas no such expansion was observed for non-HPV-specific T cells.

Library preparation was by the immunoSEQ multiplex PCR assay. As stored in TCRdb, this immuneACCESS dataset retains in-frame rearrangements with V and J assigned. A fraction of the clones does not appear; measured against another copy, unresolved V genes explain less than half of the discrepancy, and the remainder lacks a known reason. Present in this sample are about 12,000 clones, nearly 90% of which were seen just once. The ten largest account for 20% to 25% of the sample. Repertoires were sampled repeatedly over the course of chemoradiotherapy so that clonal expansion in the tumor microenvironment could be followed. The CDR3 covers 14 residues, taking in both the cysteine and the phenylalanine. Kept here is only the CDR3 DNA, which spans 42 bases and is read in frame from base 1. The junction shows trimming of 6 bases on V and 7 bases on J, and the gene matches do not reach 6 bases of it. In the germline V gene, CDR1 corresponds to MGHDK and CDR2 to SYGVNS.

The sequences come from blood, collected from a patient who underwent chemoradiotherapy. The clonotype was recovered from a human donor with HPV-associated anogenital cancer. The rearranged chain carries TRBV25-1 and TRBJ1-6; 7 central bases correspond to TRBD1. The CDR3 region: CASRTGLQNSPLHF. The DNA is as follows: TGTGCCAGCAGGACAGGGTTACAAAATTCACCCCTCCACTTT.